The 25 T cell receptor beta chains listed next were all sequenced from one sample in a study of technical replicates of blood from several donors. This table comes from immunoSEQ multiplex PCR, and its TCRdb copy is limited to in-frame clones, with some not included. The repertoire holds 70,000 to 85,000 clones, with roughly 95% as singletons. Source material: T cells isolated from PBMCs. These receptors were collected from a human donor in good health.

Comment on this clone: The DNA is omitted, as the CDR3 cannot be located on it reliably, and the CDR3 follows TCRdb's listing. The V gene is TRBV9, the J gene TRBJ1-1. Germline lookup yields CDR1 SGDLS and CDR2 YYNGEE. Ends included, the CDR3 has 15 residues. Here the CDR3 reads CASSVARGSGGRTFF.

This chain joins TRBV11-3 and TRBJ2-7; tentative D call: TRBD2 (5 bases). CDR1 SGHNT and CDR2 YENEEA come from the germline V gene. This CDR3 is 14 amino acids long. The germline V and J ends were trimmed by 3 bases and 0 bases, with 9 bases remaining between them. The CDR3 coding sequence is TGTGCCAGCAGCTTGGGAGCCGTCTCCTACGAGCAGTACTTC. Its translation: CASSLGAVSYEQYF.

This clone was seen a few times. J is TRBJ1-1 and V is TRBV6-5, with D possibly being TRBD1 (6 bases). Trimming took 4 bases from V and 4 from J, leaving 10 bases between them. Germline V gives CDR1 MNHEY, CDR2 SVGAGI. This CDR3 is built from 13 residues. The CDR3 nucleotides are TGTGCCAGCAGTTCAGGACAGACCACTGAAGCTTTCTTT. Translating gives CASSSGQTTEAFF.

This clone was counted a few times. The V and J genes are TRBV30 and TRBJ1-2; D gene uncertain. The ends were cut back, 0 bases at V and 2 bases at J, with 10 bases in the middle. This CDR3 spans 14 amino acids. Germline loops: CDR1 GTSNPN, CDR2 SVGIG (reference sequence). The CDR3 spells CAWSVALANYGYTF. As DNA, the CDR3 is TGTGCCTGGAGTGTGGCATTAGCCAACTATGGCTACACCTTC.

The V call is TRBV9, the J call TRBJ1-2; 7 nucleotides agree with TRBD1. This CDR3 comprises 12 residues. With 4 bases clipped from V and 9 bases from J, the junction kept 6 bases outside the gene matches. CDR1 is SGDLS, CDR2 YYNGEE, per germline. Here the CDR3 reads CASSTRTGSYTF. CDR3 nucleotide sequence: TGTGCCAGCAGCACGAGGACAGGAAGCTACACCTTC.

The chain uses TRBV10-3 and TRBJ2-5; possibly TRBD2 for D (5 bases). The CDR3 is made up of 19 amino acids. Trimming stripped 0 bases from V and 5 bases from J, with 25 bases between. Germline CDR1 is ENHRY and CDR2 is SYGVKD. CDR3 nucleotide sequence: TGTGCCATCAGTGAGTCAGTTTACTCTGGAGGCCCCTCGCAGGAGACCCAGTACTTC. Translation gives CAISESVYSGGPSQETQYF.

The chain carries TRBV28 and TRBJ2-3; TRBD2 agrees at 9 bases. J was trimmed by 3 bases and V by 5 bases; bases with no gene match: 9. The CDR3 loop spans 16 amino acids. Germline V gene lookup returns CDR1 MDHEN and CDR2 SYDVKM. The CDR3 DNA sequence: TGTGCCAGCAGTCCGCCCGCGGGAGGGGGGACAGATACGCAGTATTTT. Encoded protein: CASSPPAGGGTDTQYF.

CDR3 nucleotide sequence: TGTGCCAGCTCACCAGTGGGGCTTCAGAACACTGAAGCTTTCTTT. Its translation: CASSPVGLQNTEAFF. The chain links TRBV18 to TRBJ1-1; D perhaps matches TRBD1 (5 bases). Trimming pared 2 bases from V and 1 base from J, leaving 11 bases between. Germline CDR1 is KGHSH and CDR2 is LQKENI. The CDR3 has 15 amino acids.

V gene TRBV6-5 combines with J gene TRBJ2-2; D is ambiguous. Per germline, CDR1 MNHEY and CDR2 SVGAGI. The CDR3 consists of 12 residues. Trimming stripped 5 bases from V and 8 bases from J, with 9 bases between. This CDR3 is CASSRNWGELFF. In DNA, the CDR3 is TGTGCCAGCAGTCGAAACTGGGGGGAGCTGTTTTTT.

The chain combines TRBV6-1 with TRBJ2-2, with a tentative D call TRBD1 (6 bases). The CDR3 is made up of 15 amino acids. Trimming pared 2 bases from V and 4 bases from J, leaving 11 bases between. CDR1 MNHNS and CDR2 SASEGT come from the germline V gene. CDR3 DNA sequence: TGTGCCAGCAGTGAAATGGGGGCTAGCACCGGGGAGCTGTTTTTT. Its protein is CASSEMGASTGELFF.

The V call is TRBV10-3, the J call TRBJ2-7; maybe TRBD2 (6 bases). The CDR3 spans 16 residues. Germline CDR1 reads ENHRY; CDR2 reads SYGVKD. Trimming took 3 bases from V and 3 from J, leaving 18 bases between them. The CDR3 coding sequence is TGTGCCATCAGTGACCCGGGGGACTGGGGAGGCTACGAGCAGTACTTC. It yields the protein CAISDPGDWGGYEQYF.

The chain joins TRBV6-4 to TRBJ2-1, with D possibly TRBD1 on 6 matching bases. Trimming removed 6 bases from V and 5 bases from J, with 14 bases in between. CDR1 is MRHNA and CDR2 is SNTAGT in the germline V gene. The CDR3 covers 14 residues. The CDR3 reads CASRWDKLNNEQFF. The CDR3 DNA sequence: TGTGCCAGCAGATGGGACAAACTGAACAATGAGCAGTTCTTC.

The J gene is TRBJ1-5, the V gene TRBV7-8, with D unresolved. The CDR3 sequence is 15 residues long. The germline gives CDR1 SGHVS, CDR2 FQNEAQ. Trimming cost V 1 base and J 6 bases, with 13 bases left between them. CDR3 bases: TGTGCCAGCAGCTTAGGTTGGGGAGCGATTCAGCCCCAGCATTTT. This codes for CASSLGWGAIQPQHF.

This clone has just one count. The chain couples TRBV7-6 to TRBJ1-1; D is possibly TRBD1 (6 bases). Germline-derived CDR1 and CDR2 are SGHVS and FNYEAQ. There are 15 residues in the CDR3. V was shortened by 0 bases and J by 11 bases, with 19 bases between the two germline ends. The CDR3 spells CASSLAPTGDAAAFF. CDR3 nucleotides: TGTGCCAGCAGCTTAGCTCCGACAGGAGATGCCGCCGCTTTCTTT.

V usage is TRBV7-2 and J usage is TRBJ2-5; 9 bases align to TRBD2. Germline V CDR1 and CDR2: SGHTA, FQGNSA. The junction had 7 bases not matched to a gene; V was cut back by 8 bases and J by 0 bases. The CDR3 runs to 15 residues. Written as DNA, the CDR3 is TGTGCCAGCGGACAGACTAGCGGTTACCAAGAGACCCAGTACTTC. Its protein is CASGQTSGYQETQYF. The full variable domain, rest sourced from reference TRBV7-2 and TRBJ2-5, is GAGVSQSPSNKVTEKGKDVELRCDPISGHTALYWYRQSLGQGLEFLIYFQGNSAPDKSGLPSDRFSAERTGGSVSTLTIQRTQQEDSAVYLCASGQTSGYQETQYFGPGTRLLVL.

The V call is TRBV7-2, the J call TRBJ2-7; 9 nucleotides align to TRBD2. Germline V gene lookup returns CDR1 SGHTA and CDR2 FQGNSA. The CDR3 is 14 residues long. J gave up 6 bases and V 0 bases, and 3 bases lay outside the gene matches. CDR3: CASSLASTSGEQYF. The DNA for the CDR3 is TGTGCCAGCAGCTTAGCGTCGACTAGCGGCGAGCAGTACTTC.

This chain connects TRBV5-1 to TRBJ2-3; no clear D. Germline assignment: CDR1 SGHRS and CDR2 YFSETQ. This CDR3 is built from 12 residues. V was clipped by 7 bases and J by 4 bases, with 10 bases between them. DNA for the CDR3: TGCGCCAGCGGGCTACCCGCAGATACGCAGTATTTT. It codes for CASGLPADTQYF.

The rearrangement links TRBV7-2 to TRBJ1-2; no definite D call. This CDR3 has 13 amino acids. Per the germline V gene, CDR1 is SGHTA and CDR2 is FQGNSA. Trimming took 5 bases from V and 7 from J, leaving 14 bases between them. The CDR3 nucleotides are TGTGCCAGCAGCACCCACCGCGGGGTTGGCTACACCTTC. Residues: CASSTHRGVGYTF. The full variable domain, with the rest looked up from reference TRBV7-2 and TRBJ1-2, is GAGVSQSPSNKVTEKGKDVELRCDPISGHTALYWYRQSLGQGLEFLIYFQGNSAPDKSGLPSDRFSAERTGGSVSTLTIQRTQQEDSAVYLCASSTHRGVGYTFGSGTRLTVV.

The CDR3 loop reads CASSTPGQMETQYF. The CDR3, as DNA: TGCGCCAGCAGCACACCGGGACAGATGGAGACCCAGTACTTC. This chain links TRBV5-1 with TRBJ2-5, with 7 nucleotides matching TRBD1. The V gene end was trimmed by 4 bases and the J gene end by 5 bases; junction bases not matched to a gene: 8. Germline-derived CDR1 and CDR2 are SGHRS and YFSETQ. The CDR3 spans 14 residues.

This clone was recorded once. The V call is TRBV25-1, the J call TRBJ1-2; 7 bases are shared with TRBD1. Germline V lookup: CDR1 MGHDK, CDR2 SYGVNS. The CDR3 contains 15 residues. V lost 4 bases to trimming and J lost 4 bases; unmatched junction nucleotides: 9. The CDR3 spells CASSAPRQGSYGYTF. CDR3 nucleotide sequence: TGTGCCAGCAGTGCCCCTAGACAGGGATCCTATGGCTACACCTTC.

The gene calls are TRBV5-1 and TRBJ2-5; 10 positions agree with TRBD2. V shed 4 bases and J 4 bases; nucleotides not matched to a gene: 7. The CDR3 runs to 15 residues. Germline CDR1 reads SGHRS; CDR2 reads YFSETQ. The CDR3 spells CASSPNSSGRETQYF. CDR3 nucleotides: TGCGCCAGCAGCCCTAACTCTAGCGGGAGAGAGACCCAGTACTTC.

The J gene is TRBJ2-7, the V gene TRBV4-2, with 13 bases aligning to TRBD2. The V and J ends lost 1 base and 4 bases, in that order; junction bases with no gene match: 13. The germline V gene encodes CDR1 LGHNA and CDR2 YNFKEQ. This CDR3 contains 19 residues. The CDR3 DNA follows: TGTGCCAGCAGCCAAGGAGGACTAGCGGGAGTTTTCGGGGGATACGAGCAGTACTTC. This codes for CASSQGGLAGVFGGYEQYF.

V usage is TRBV29-1 and J usage is TRBJ2-7; D is possibly TRBD2 (6 bases). The CDR3 loop spans 13 amino acids. The V gene lost 7 bases and the J gene lost 2 bases, with 15 bases spanning the gap. CDR1 is SQVTM and CDR2 is ANQGSEA in the germline V gene. The CDR3 protein is CSARSGEAYEQYF. Here the CDR3 DNA reads TGCAGCGCCAGATCGGGGGAGGCCTACGAGCAGTACTTC.

This clone was seen a single time. The chain is built from TRBV6-1 and TRBJ2-1; 10 bases are shared with TRBD2. The germline CDR1 and CDR2 sequences are MNHNS and SASEGT. This CDR3 spans 15 amino acids. After removal of 6 bases from V and 4 bases from J, the junction contained 6 bases not matched to a gene. CDR3 coding DNA: TGTGCCAGCAGGAGCGGGGGGGCCGGATACAATGAGCAGTTCTTC. It specifies CASRSGGAGYNEQFF.

This clone was picked up one time. The J gene is TRBJ2-7, the V gene TRBV4-2, with 10 bases aligning to TRBD2. The CDR3 is made up of 17 amino acids. The V segment lost 1 base and the J segment 2 bases; nucleotides outside the gene matches: 8. Per the germline V gene, CDR1 is LGHNA and CDR2 is YNFKEQ. CDR3 DNA: TGTGCCAGCAGCCAAGCCGGACTAGCGGACGATGCCTACGAGCAGTACTTC. Translation gives CASSQAGLADDAYEQYF.